This TCR beta chain comes out of a study of Ad26.COV2.S vaccination and SARS-CoV-2 variants. Overall study: The authors gave Ad26.COV2.S intramuscularly, either once or twice 56 days apart. Study conclusions and caveats: In vaccinated individuals, spike-specific CD8+ and CD4+ T cell responses reportedly displayed substantial breadth.

The CDR3 is made up of 14 amino acids. Germline CDR1 and CDR2: SGHNT and YYREEE (reference sequence). V was pared by 5 bases and J by 6 bases, with 9 bases of the junction left unmatched. The table came from immunoSEQ multiplex PCR; TCRdb's copy has only in-frame clones and leaves some out. The sample has around 320,000 clones, about 82% seen once. Regarding treatment: roughly 18 received Ad26.COV2.S at low or high dose, single or two shots; a few received placebo; per-sample allocation not given. Sampling occurred on day 63 after the first vaccine or placebo injection. Wuhan-strain spike was delivered by a replication-incompetent Ad26 vector. This clone was counted between two and nine times. Its specificity is unknown.

Here the sequenced sample was peripheral blood, taken in a trial of Ad26.COV2.S vaccine versus placebo. This clonotype was sampled from a person aged 18-60 years who received the Ad26.COV2.S COVID-19 vaccine or a placebo. J is TRBJ1-2 and V is TRBV5-4, with 8 bases matching TRBD1. Written as DNA, the CDR3 is TGTGCCAGCAGTCCCTTAGACAGGGGTAATGGCTACACCTTC. Its translation: CASSPLDRGNGYTF.